This TCR beta chain stems from a study of T cell responses to AZD1222 COVID-19 vaccine. In the study overall: The analysis combined second doses at about 4 or about 12 weeks. Whole-study results and caveats: After the peak T cell response, and only then, were repertoires sampled. Across the whole spike, CD4 TCRs peaked at regions 160-218 and 743-854. A rise in Spike-specific TCR breadth and depth followed two AZD1222 doses.

As for this clone: Its specificity is not known.

V shed 7 bases, J shed 5 bases, and the junction held 9 bases outside the gene matches. CDR3 length: 14 residues. CDR1 and CDR2 from the germline V gene are LNHDA and SQIVND (reference sequence). The protocol was immunoSEQ multiplex PCR, while the TCRdb copy is restricted to in-frame clones and leaves out a portion. The sample contains 90,000 to 110,000 clones, around 80% of which appear only once. The chain employs TRBV19 and TRBJ1-1; 8 positions agree with TRBD1. This material consisted of peripheral blood, taken on day 0 of AZD1222 vaccination. The receptor's source is an adult in good health. CDR3 region: CASKLGQGSTEAFF. The CDR3 nucleotides read TGTGCCAGTAAACTTGGACAGGGTAGTACTGAAGCTTTCTTT.